The 19 T cell receptor beta chains below were found in one sample sequenced in a study of T cell changes during pregnancy in multiple sclerosis. Clones were read by immunoSEQ multiplex PCR, and TCRdb kept only the in-frame ones, dropping some. The data contain 55,000 to 75,000 clones, 91% of them seen just once; the ten biggest clones take up 2% to 2.5%. The source was peripheral blood, collected in the third trimester of pregnancy. The source of these receptors is a female donor in good health, enrolled as a control in a pregnancy study.

The CDR3 bases are TGTGCCAGCTCAAATACAGGGGGAGAGACCCAGTACTTC. Translating it yields CASSNTGGETQYF. The chain has TRBV18 and TRBJ2-5; 8 nucleotides agree with TRBD1. Germline CDR1 and CDR2: KGHSH and LQKENI. V shed 5 bases and J 4 bases; nucleotides not matched to a gene: 3. The CDR3 totals 13 residues.

The V gene is TRBV7-6, the J gene TRBJ2-7; D is possibly TRBD2 (7 bases). The CDR3 extends over 15 amino acids. Trimming shortened V by 5 bases and J by 3 bases, and 17 bases separated the two germline ends. Germline V gives CDR1 SGHVS, CDR2 FNYEAQ. The CDR3 bases are TGTGCCAGCAGCCTGAGGACGGGGGGCGACTACGAGCAGTACTTC. This sequence encodes CASSLRTGGDYEQYF.

V usage is TRBV9 and J usage is TRBJ2-1, with 9 bases identical to TRBD2. The V gene end was trimmed by 0 bases and the J gene end by 6 bases; junction bases not matched to a gene: 4. Germline assignment: CDR1 SGDLS and CDR2 YYNGEE. This CDR3 has 15 amino acids. CDR3 residues: CASSVAAGGPNEQFF. CDR3 bases: TGTGCCAGCAGCGTAGCTGCGGGGGGGCCCAATGAGCAGTTCTTC.

The chain employs TRBV27 and TRBJ2-7; D gene ambiguous. The CDR3 consists of 14 residues. The germline V gene encodes CDR1 MNHEY and CDR2 SMNVEV (reference sequence). V gave up 2 bases and J gave up 2 bases, with 10 bases separating them. The CDR3 nucleotides are TGTGCCAGCAGTTTAAAAGGAGCAACCTACGAGCAGTACTTC. Protein: CASSLKGATYEQYF.

The chain has TRBV30 and TRBJ1-2; D might be TRBD1 (5 bases). CDR1 and CDR2 from the germline V gene are GTSNPN and SVGIG (reference sequence). The CDR3 is 13 residues long. The ends were cut back, 1 base at V and 4 bases at J, with 10 bases in the middle. CDR3 DNA: TGTGCCTGGAGTGACACAGGCCCCTATGGCTACACCTTC. As protein: CAWSDTGPYGYTF.

The CDR3 region has the DNA TGTGCCAGTAGCCGGAGGGGCGGGAGGGCCAATGAGCAGTTCTTC. Amino acids: CASSRRGGRANEQFF. The chain combines TRBV19 with TRBJ2-1; the match to TRBD2 covers 9 bases. The CDR3 consists of 15 residues. V shed 6 bases and J 6 bases; nucleotides not matched to a gene: 9. CDR1 and CDR2 (germline): LNHDA, SQIVND (reference sequence).

There are a few counts of this clone. The rearrangement joins TRBV9 to TRBJ1-1, with D uncertain. Germline CDR1 is SGDLS and CDR2 is YYNGEE. V dropped 3 bases and J dropped 8 bases, with 14 bases sitting between them. The CDR3 runs 13 residues. The CDR3 DNA reads TGTGCCAGCAGCGCCCTCAATGGAGCCGAAGCTTTCTTT. It yields the protein CASSALNGAEAFF.

The chain combines TRBV7-2 with TRBJ2-7; 9 bases map to TRBD2. This CDR3 is built from 17 residues. Germline V gene lookup returns CDR1 SGHTA and CDR2 FQGNSA. V shed 4 bases, J shed 7 bases, and the junction held 17 bases outside the gene matches. The CDR3 region is CASSSRRAGGSVWEQYF. In DNA form, the CDR3 reads TGTGCCAGCAGCTCACGTCGGGCGGGAGGGTCAGTGTGGGAGCAGTACTTC. Full variable domain (outside the CDR3, taken from reference TRBV7-2 and TRBJ2-7): GAGVSQSPSNKVTEKGKDVELRCDPISGHTALYWYRQSLGQGLEFLIYFQGNSAPDKSGLPSDRFSAERTGGSVSTLTIQRTQQEDSAVYLCASSSRRAGGSVWEQYFGPGTRLTVT.

This chain uses TRBV6-1 with TRBJ2-7; a possible D gene is TRBD1 (5 bases). The germline V and J ends were trimmed by 3 bases and 3 bases, with 12 bases remaining between them. The germline gives CDR1 MNHNS, CDR2 SASEGT. The CDR3 is made up of 14 amino acids. CDR3 bases: TGTGCCAGCAGTGAGGCAGGGCGTCTCTACGAGCAGTACTTC. Amino acids: CASSEAGRLYEQYF.

The J gene is TRBJ2-3, the V gene TRBV6-1, with 7 bases identical to TRBD2. The germline gives CDR1 MNHNS, CDR2 SASEGT. The CDR3 length is 15 residues. V was pared by 7 bases and J by 4 bases, with 11 bases of the junction left unmatched. CDR3 sequence (DNA): TGTGCCAGCACCCACCGCGGGAGCCCCCCAGATACGCAGTATTTT. Residues: CASTHRGSPPDTQYF.

This clone was observed a handful of times. The chain recombines TRBV25-1 with TRBJ1-2, with D unresolved. The CDR3 has 10 residues. From germline, CDR1 is MGHDK and CDR2 SYGVNS. Trimming cost V 2 bases and J 8 bases, with 3 bases left between them. In DNA, the CDR3 is TGTGCCAGCAGTGAAGAGGGCTACACCTTC. Protein sequence: CASSEEGYTF.

The chain combines TRBV6-1 with TRBJ1-5, with D perhaps TRBD1 (5 bases). This CDR3 comprises 14 residues. Looked up from germline, CDR1 is MNHNS and CDR2 is SASEGT. With 6 bases removed from V and 7 bases from J, the gap between germline ends came to 16 bases. The CDR3 DNA sequence: TGTGCCAGCAGGCCCGATGGGACTCTCCAGCCCCAGCATTTT. It codes for CASRPDGTLQPQHF.

The chain recombines TRBV27 with TRBJ1-5, with 7 bases aligning to TRBD1. V shed 1 base and J 6 bases; nucleotides not matched to a gene: 9. Germline V gives CDR1 MNHEY, CDR2 SMNVEV (reference sequence). This CDR3 has 16 residues. This CDR3 reads CASSLLGVTGSQPQHF. The DNA of the CDR3 is TGTGCCAGCAGTTTATTAGGAGTGACAGGGTCTCAGCCCCAGCATTTT.

V and J are TRBV28 and TRBJ1-1; tentatively, D is TRBD1 (6 bases). The V gene lost 7 bases and the J gene lost 4 bases, with 19 bases spanning the gap. The CDR3 consists of 15 residues. Germline CDR1 reads MDHEN; CDR2 reads SYDVKM. CDR3 coding DNA: TGTGCCAGCACCAACAGTCTAGGGGGGGCCACTGAAGCTTTCTTT. It translates to CASTNSLGGATEAFF.

In DNA form, the CDR3 reads TGTGCCAGCGGGGGCAGGACAGAGCAGTATTTT. Protein product: CASGGRTEQYF. The chain couples TRBV6-6 to TRBJ2-3, with D maybe TRBD1 (6 bases). V was shortened by 8 bases and J by 11 bases, with 14 bases between the two germline ends. Germline CDR1 MNHNY, CDR2 SVGAGI (reference sequence). The CDR3 has 11 amino acids.

A note on this clone: At one of its ends the junction is not consistent with the germline gene, which may arise from a read error. V usage is TRBV6-5 and J usage is TRBJ1-1, with D hard to call. The CDR3 runs 13 residues. Germline lookup yields CDR1 MNHEY and CDR2 SVGAGI. The CDR3 loop is CASSYKENAEAFF. CDR3 nucleotide sequence: TGTGCCAGCAGTTATAAGGAGAACGCTGAAGCTTTCTTT.

The chain recombines TRBV13 with TRBJ2-2, with D hard to call. This CDR3 spans 13 amino acids. Trimming cost V 5 bases and J 5 bases, with 9 bases left between them. Germline CDR1 is PRHDT and CDR2 is FYEKMQ (reference sequence). The CDR3: CASSTYSTGELFF. In DNA, the CDR3 is TGTGCCAGCAGCACCTACAGTACCGGGGAGCTGTTTTTT.

A word on this clone: A junction end diverges from the germline sequence, so it may reflect a read error. The CDR3 region is CASSSQGQACPYGYTF. CDR3 DNA: TGTGCTAGCAGCTCACAAGGACAGGCCTGCCCCTATGGCTACACCTTC. The genes are TRBV7-7 and TRBJ1-2, with 7 bases that match TRBD1. CDR1 is SSHAT and CDR2 is FNYEAQ in the germline V gene (reference sequence). The CDR3 loop spans 16 amino acids. Based on the CDR3 plus reference TRBV7-7 and TRBJ1-2, the full variable domain is GAGVSQSPRYKVTKRGQDVTLRCDPISSHATLYWYQQALGQGPEFLTYFNYEAQPDKSGLPSDRFSAERPEGSISTLTIQRTEQRDSAMYRCASSSQGQACPYGYTFGSGTRLTVV.

The V call is TRBV5-5, the J call TRBJ1-2, with 8 bases aligning to TRBD1. Per germline, CDR1 SGHKS and CDR2 YYEKEE (reference sequence). There are 16 residues in the CDR3. With 0 bases clipped from V and 4 bases from J, the junction kept 8 bases outside the gene matches. DNA for the CDR3: TGTGCCAGCAGCTTGGCTGTGGACAGGGCCTTCTATGGCTACACCTTC. It is translated as CASSLAVDRAFYGYTF. Full variable domain (missing parts from reference TRBV5-5 and TRBJ1-2): DAGVTQSPTHLIKTRGQQVTLRCSPISGHKSVSWYQQVLGQGPQFIFQYYEKEERGRGNFPDRFSARQFPNYSSELNVNALLLGDSALYLCASSLAVDRAFYGYTFGSGTRLTVV.